These T cell receptor beta chains were read from a single sample in a study of beta chain features in type 1 diabetes. Clones were sequenced by immunoSEQ multiplex PCR, and TCRdb holds only the in-frame ones, with some missing. The sample gives more than 250,000 clones, 20% of which show up once; about 0.027% is in the top ten. The sequenced sample was naive CD4+ T cells from blood. The receptors originated from a woman aged 40 to 50 with type 1 diabetes. Both conserved end residues are part of each CDR3. The D gene is left open where the match is weak. The size entry is marked missing in some rows and otherwise reads once, few, many or a size class.

clone_size,v_call,d_call,j_call,cdr3_length,cdr3_aa,cdr3_nt
NA,TRBV19,NA,TRBJ2-5,13,CASGSQGHETQYF,TGTGCCAGTGGCTCACAGGGCCACGAGACCCAGTACTTC
few,TRBV2,TRBD1,TRBJ1-2,11,CASRTGPSYTF,TGTGCCAGCCGGACAGGGCCAAGCTACACCTTC
NA,TRBV7-2,NA,TRBJ1-2,15,CASSLVGGGRYGYTF,TGTGCCAGCAGCCTGGTGGGGGGGGGCCGTTATGGCTACACCTTC
NA,TRBV5-1,NA,TRBJ2-5,14,CASSPGTLEETQYF,TGCGCCAGCAGCCCGGGGACATTGGAGGAAACCCAGTACTTC
few,TRBV19,NA,TRBJ2-3,13,CASSIRRTDTQYF,TGTGCCAGTAGTATACGCAGGACTGATACGCAGTATTTT
few,TRBV5-6,NA,TRBJ2-5,14,CASSFRTRQETQYF,TGTGCCAGCAGCTTTCGGACACGACAAGAGACCCAGTACTTC
few,TRBV19,NA,TRBJ2-1,14,CASSIGQGRNEQFF,TGTGCCAGTAGTATAGGGCAGGGTCGGAATGAGCAGTTCTTC
NA,TRBV6-6,NA,TRBJ1-2,13,CASGRTSNYGYTF,TGTGCCAGCGGACGGACTTCTAACTATGGCTACACCTTC
NA,TRBV30,NA,TRBJ1-2,15,CAWSVTFRRNYGYTF,TGTGCCTGGAGTGTGACGTTCCGGCGGAACTATGGCTACACCTTC
NA,TRBV5-4,NA,TRBJ1-6,14,CASSLAWGRSPLHF,TGTGCCAGCAGCTTGGCCTGGGGCCGGTCACCCCTCCACTTT
few,TRBV28,TRBD1,TRBJ2-5,13,CASSRGQGETQYF,TGTGCCAGCAGTCGAGGACAGGGAGAGACCCAGTACTTC
NA,TRBV29-1,NA,TRBJ2-1,14,CSVHPPSSYNEQFF,TGCAGCGTCCACCCTCCCAGCTCCTACAATGAGCAGTTCTTC
NA,TRBV30,NA,TRBJ1-5,12,CAWRTAGGPQHF,TGTGCCTGGCGAACGGCCGGGGGGCCCCAGCATTTT
NA,TRBV4-3,TRBD1,TRBJ2-5,14,CASSQTGTVETQYF,TGCGCCAGCAGCCAGACCGGGACAGTTGAGACCCAGTACTTC
NA,TRBV5-1,NA,TRBJ2-3,14,CASSLEGALDTQYF,TGCGCCAGCAGCTTGGAAGGGGCCCTGGATACGCAGTATTTT
NA,TRBV7-2,NA,TRBJ2-1,14,CASSLRRGRDEQFF,TGTGCCAGCAGCTTAAGGAGGGGGCGAGATGAGCAGTTCTTC
NA,TRBV2,TRBD2,TRBJ2-5,19,CASSIADPGLAGGEETQYF,TGTGCCAGCAGTATCGCCGATCCGGGACTAGCGGGTGGGGAAGAGACCCAGTACTTC
few,TRBV6-5,TRBD1,TRBJ2-5,12,CASSTGGETQYF,TGTGCCAGCAGTACAGGGGGGGAGACCCAGTACTTC
few,TRBV7-9,NA,TRBJ1-2,17,CASSLNAGAPTNYGYTF,TGTGCCAGCAGCCTGAATGCAGGGGCCCCGACTAACTATGGCTACACCTTC
NA,TRBV30,TRBD2,TRBJ2-1,18,CAWSVRGLVVRQGHEQFF,TGTGCCTGGAGTGTACGGGGACTAGTTGTCCGTCAGGGCCATGAGCAGTTCTTC
NA,TRBV28,TRBD2,TRBJ2-1,16,CATGSTSGPPLNEQFF,TGTGCCACCGGCTCGACTAGCGGGCCCCCTTTGAATGAGCAGTTCTTC
NA,TRBV30,NA,TRBJ2-4,15,CAWSATTTRGSIQYF,TGTGCCTGGAGTGCAACGACAACACGGGGGAGCATTCAGTACTTC
few,TRBV18,NA,TRBJ1-6,13,CASSKGENSPLHF,TGTGCCAGCTCAAAGGGGGAAAATTCACCCCTCCACTTT
NA,TRBV5-1,NA,TRBJ2-5,12,CASSLAGETQYF,TGCGCCAGCAGCTTGGCCGGGGAGACCCAGTACTTC
NA,TRBV9,TRBD2,TRBJ2-2,15,CASSLLAGGFGELFF,TGTGCCAGCAGCTTACTGGCGGGGGGATTCGGGGAGCTGTTTTTT